A single sample gave rise to the 13 T cell receptor beta chains below, sequenced in a study of blood T cell repertoires in COVID-19. Clones were read by immunoSEQ multiplex PCR, and TCRdb kept only the in-frame ones, dropping some. The profile shows about 200,000 clones, 85% to 90% of them singletons. Sequences were obtained from peripheral blood. These receptor sequences come from a man between 60 and 75 years old with acute or convalescent COVID-19.

In DNA form, the CDR3 reads TGTGCCAGCAGCACGAACGGCCGGGCGGGAGGAGGTGAGCAGTTCTTC. Residues: CASSTNGRAGGGEQFF. This chain links TRBV7-2 with TRBJ2-1, with 8 bases identical to TRBD2. The CDR3 is 16 residues long. CDR1 is SGHTA and CDR2 is FQGNSA in the germline V gene. Trimming removed 5 bases from V and 9 bases from J; junction bases left unmatched: 15. Supplemented by reference TRBV7-2 and TRBJ2-1, the full variable domain reads GAGVSQSPSNKVTEKGKDVELRCDPISGHTALYWYRQSLGQGLEFLIYFQGNSAPDKSGLPSDRFSAERTGGSVSTLTIQRTQQEDSAVYLCASSTNGRAGGGEQFFGPGTRLTVL.

J is TRBJ1-4 and V is TRBV29-1; D is undetermined. The CDR3 is 14 residues long. CDR1 SQVTM and CDR2 ANQGSEA come from the germline V gene. V lost 5 bases and J 0 bases, leaving 10 bases between the germline ends. CDR3 bases: TGCAGCGTTACCCGCGGAGCAACTAATGAAAAACTGTTTTTT. Its protein is CSVTRGATNEKLFF. Full variable domain (remainder filled in from reference TRBV29-1 and TRBJ1-4): SAVISQKPSRDICQRGTSLTIQCQVDSQVTMMFWYRQQPGQSLTLIATANQGSEATYESGFVIDKFPISRPNLTFSTLTVSNMSPEDSSIYLCSVTRGATNEKLFFGSGTQLSVL.

The chain couples TRBV7-6 to TRBJ1-1, with 9 positions matching TRBD1. This CDR3 has 15 amino acids. V lost 1 base to trimming and J lost 6 bases; unmatched junction nucleotides: 6. CDR1 is SGHVS and CDR2 is FNYEAQ in the germline V gene. CDR3 region: CASSLGGQGISEAFF. The CDR3 DNA reads TGTGCCAGCAGCTTAGGCGGACAGGGGATTTCTGAAGCTTTCTTT. Using reference TRBV7-6 and TRBJ1-1 for the parts outside the CDR3, the full variable domain is GAGVSQSPRYKVTKRGQDVALRCDPISGHVSLYWYRQALGQGPEFLTYFNYEAQQDKSGLPNDRFSAERPEGSISTLTIQRTEQRDSAMYRCASSLGGQGISEAFFGQGTRLTVV.

This clone was seen once. CDR3 amino acids: CASSHDGRAWGNYGYTF. In DNA, the CDR3 is TGCGCCAGCAGCCATGACGGCAGGGCGTGGGGTAACTATGGCTACACCTTC. V and J are TRBV4-1 and TRBJ1-2, with a tentative D call TRBD1 (5 bases). Trimming stripped 3 bases from V and 1 base from J, with 18 bases between. Germline CDR1 is MGHRA and CDR2 is YSYEKL. The CDR3 loop spans 17 amino acids.

V usage is TRBV19 and J usage is TRBJ2-7, with D uncertain. The ends were cut back, 5 bases at V and 3 bases at J, with 8 bases in the middle. This CDR3 comprises 12 residues. Germline V gives CDR1 LNHDA, CDR2 SQIVND (reference sequence). The CDR3 spells CASSPTGYEQYF. The CDR3 DNA follows: TGTGCCAGTAGTCCCACTGGCTACGAGCAGTACTTC.

This clone was seen only a few times. The chain links TRBV9 to TRBJ2-7; 9 bases map to TRBD1. J was trimmed by 3 bases and V by 0 bases; bases with no gene match: 4. The CDR3 is 15 residues long. Germline V gene lookup returns CDR1 SGDLS and CDR2 YYNGEE. The CDR3 here is CASSVEGQGFYEQYF. CDR3 DNA sequence: TGTGCCAGCAGCGTAGAGGGACAGGGTTTCTACGAGCAGTACTTC.

The chain has TRBV7-4 and TRBJ2-7; 7 nucleotides match TRBD2. V lost 6 bases to trimming and J lost 4 bases; unmatched junction nucleotides: 6. This CDR3 spans 13 amino acids. The germline CDR1 and CDR2 sequences are SGHVT and SQSDAQ. CDR3 bases: TGTGCCAGCAGACAACCCGGGGGGTACGAGCAGTACTTC. Its translation is CASRQPGGYEQYF.

This clone was seen just once. The V and J genes are TRBV6-5 and TRBJ1-5; D not resolved. CDR1 is MNHEY and CDR2 is SVGAGI in the germline V gene. V shed 8 bases and J shed 6 bases, with 20 bases lying between them. The CDR3 consists of 15 residues. Here the CDR3 DNA reads TGTGCCAGCTTAGCCGGGAAATATGCTGGTCAGCCCCAGCATTTT. Its protein is CASLAGKYAGQPQHF.

The chain joins TRBV29-1 to TRBJ2-7; D possibly corresponds to TRBD2 (6 bases). With 4 bases removed from V and 4 bases from J, the gap between germline ends came to 11 bases. The germline V gene has CDR1 SQVTM and CDR2 ANQGSEA. CDR3 length: 12 residues. CDR3 sequence: CSVAEGWYEQYF. CDR3 DNA: TGCAGCGTTGCGGAGGGATGGTACGAGCAGTACTTC.

The chain recombines TRBV21-1 with TRBJ2-5; the table's D call, TRBD1, was not checked against the DNA. TRBV21-1 is a documented pseudogene. The CDR3 covers 17 residues. In nucleotides, the CDR3 is TGTGCCAGCAGACCCTGCTTGTCACAGGGGCGACAAGAGACCCAGTACTTC. Residues: CASRPCLSQGRQETQYF.

The chain has TRBV30 and TRBJ1-5; D unresolved. The CDR3 totals 16 residues. Trimming pared 0 bases from V and 1 base from J, leaving 13 bases between. Germline V gives CDR1 GTSNPN, CDR2 SVGIG (reference sequence). The CDR3 loop is CAWSVRGMGSNQPQHF. In DNA, the CDR3 is TGTGCCTGGAGTGTACGCGGGATGGGGAGCAATCAGCCCCAGCATTTT.

This clone was seen more than once but under ten times. The CDR3 sequence is CASSGGGGGGLYNEQFF. The CDR3 DNA reads TGCGCCAGCAGCGGAGGCGGTGGCGGGGGCCTCTACAATGAGCAGTTCTTC. The gene calls are TRBV5-1 and TRBJ2-1; D perhaps matches TRBD2 (7 bases). CDR1 and CDR2 from the germline V gene are SGHRS and YFSETQ. The CDR3 sequence is 17 residues long. Trimming pared 4 bases from V and 3 bases from J, leaving 20 bases between.

This clone was found a few times. V gene TRBV7-9 combines with J gene TRBJ1-1; D remains ambiguous. V lost 3 bases to trimming and J lost 7 bases, with 6 bases between them. CDR1 and CDR2 (germline): SEHNR, FQNEAQ (reference sequence). The CDR3 extends over 11 amino acids. The CDR3 nucleotides are TGTGCCAGCAGCTTTATGAGTGAAGCTTTCTTT. This gives the protein CASSFMSEAFF.